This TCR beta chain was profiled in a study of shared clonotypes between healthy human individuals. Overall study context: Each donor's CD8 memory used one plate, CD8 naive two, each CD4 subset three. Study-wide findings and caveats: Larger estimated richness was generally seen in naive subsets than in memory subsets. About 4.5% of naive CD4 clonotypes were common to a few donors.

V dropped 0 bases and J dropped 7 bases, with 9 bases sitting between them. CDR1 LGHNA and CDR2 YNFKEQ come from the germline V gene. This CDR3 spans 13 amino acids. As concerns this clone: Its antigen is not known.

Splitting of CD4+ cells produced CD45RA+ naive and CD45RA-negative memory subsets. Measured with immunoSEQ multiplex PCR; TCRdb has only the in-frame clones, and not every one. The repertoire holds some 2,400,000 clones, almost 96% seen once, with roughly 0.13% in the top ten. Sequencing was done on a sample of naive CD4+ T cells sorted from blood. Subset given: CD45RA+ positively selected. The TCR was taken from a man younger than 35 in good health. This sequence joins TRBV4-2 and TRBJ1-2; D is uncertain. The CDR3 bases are TGTGCCAGCAGCCAAGATAAAGGAGGTGGCTACACCTTC. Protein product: CASSQDKGGGYTF.